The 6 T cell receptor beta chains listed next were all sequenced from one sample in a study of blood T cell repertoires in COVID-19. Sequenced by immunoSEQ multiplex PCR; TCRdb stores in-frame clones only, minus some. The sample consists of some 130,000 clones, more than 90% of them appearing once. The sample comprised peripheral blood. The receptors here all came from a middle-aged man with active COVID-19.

The CDR3 here is CASSQLPTGSSYNEQFF. The CDR3 DNA sequence: TGCGCCAGCAGTCAACTCCCCACAGGGAGCTCCTACAATGAGCAGTTCTTC. The chain links TRBV23-1 to TRBJ2-1; D perhaps matches TRBD1 (6 bases). TRBV23-1 is an ORF, with its function uncertain. The V and J ends lost 2 bases and 0 bases respectively, with 14 bases between them. This CDR3 comprises 17 residues.

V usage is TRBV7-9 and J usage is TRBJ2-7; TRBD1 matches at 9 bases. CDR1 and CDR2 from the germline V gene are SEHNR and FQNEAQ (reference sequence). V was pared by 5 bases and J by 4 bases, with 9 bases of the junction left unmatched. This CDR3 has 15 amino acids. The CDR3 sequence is CASSPTQGARYEQYV. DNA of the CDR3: TGTGCCAGCAGCCCAACACAGGGGGCGCGGTACGAGCAGTACGTC.

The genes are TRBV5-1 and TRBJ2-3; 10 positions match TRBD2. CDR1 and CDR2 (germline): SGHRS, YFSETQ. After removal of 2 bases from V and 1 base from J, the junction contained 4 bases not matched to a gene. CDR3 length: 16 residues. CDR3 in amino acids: CASSFPGTSGTDTQYF. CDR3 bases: TGCGCCAGCAGCTTCCCCGGGACTAGCGGCACAGATACGCAGTATTTT.

The CDR3 coding sequence is TGCGCCAGCAGCCCCTCTGCAGGGGTCTACGAGCAGTACTTC. It codes for CASSPSAGVYEQYF. V and J are TRBV4-1 and TRBJ2-7, with D maybe TRBD1 (6 bases). Looked up from germline, CDR1 is MGHRA and CDR2 is YSYEKL. V was trimmed by 4 bases and J by 3 bases, leaving 13 bases between them. The CDR3 has 14 residues.

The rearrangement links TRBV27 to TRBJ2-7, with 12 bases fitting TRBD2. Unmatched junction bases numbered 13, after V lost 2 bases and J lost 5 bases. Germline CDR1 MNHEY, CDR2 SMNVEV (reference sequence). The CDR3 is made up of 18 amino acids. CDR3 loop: CASSLLGRRLAGDHEQYF. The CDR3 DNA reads TGTGCCAGCAGTTTACTCGGACGGCGACTAGCGGGGGACCACGAGCAGTACTTC.

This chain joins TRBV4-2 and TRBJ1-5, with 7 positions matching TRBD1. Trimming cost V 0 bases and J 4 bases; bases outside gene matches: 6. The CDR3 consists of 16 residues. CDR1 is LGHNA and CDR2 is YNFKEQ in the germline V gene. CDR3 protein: CASSQEVTGANQPQHF. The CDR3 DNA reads TGTGCCAGCAGCCAAGAGGTTACAGGGGCTAATCAGCCCCAGCATTTT.